Described below is a single T cell receptor (beta chain) sequence and its context. The data belong to a study of blood T cell repertoires in COVID-19. Study overall: Whether acute or convalescent, the COVID-19 samples came from the United States, Italy and Spain. T cells, B-cell-depleted T cells, or PBMCs supplied cDNA or gDNA.

CDR1 and CDR2 (germline): MNHEY, SMNVEV (reference sequence). Unmatched junction bases numbered 1, after V lost 4 bases and J lost 7 bases. This CDR3 spans 13 amino acids. Authors' data handling: Counts of nucleated cells, estimated from reference gene primer amplification, were obtained. The assay was immunoSEQ multiplex PCR, and TCRdb's table has in-frame clones only and misses some. V, J and clone size are those of that table, while D and trimming were read from the DNA. There are about 130,000 clones in the sample; around 80% occur only once, and about 40% lies in the top ten. This receptor was obtained from a man aged 40-55 years with active or convalescent COVID-19. Sequencing was performed on peripheral blood. The gene calls are TRBV27 and TRBJ1-6; 7 bases map to TRBD1. The CDR3 coding sequence is TGTGCCAGCAGTTCACAGGGGAATTCACCCCTCCACTTT. Protein product: CASSSQGNSPLHF.